The next 18 T cell receptor beta chains were all read from a single sample in a study of Ad26.COV2.S vaccination and SARS-CoV-2 variants. Assay used: immunoSEQ multiplex PCR; TCRdb lists only in-frame clones, some missing. The sample yields 500,000 or so clones, approximately 88% seen once. Regarding treatment: around 19 received Ad26.COV2.S at low or high dose, single or two shots; 5 received placebo; per-sample allocation not given. Sampling took place 63 days after the first vaccine or placebo injection. The starting material was peripheral blood, obtained in a trial of Ad26.COV2.S vaccine versus placebo. These receptors originate from a person aged 18-60 years who received the Ad26.COV2.S COVID-19 vaccine or a placebo.

In this sample, this clone turned up once. The chain employs TRBV13 and TRBJ2-1; TRBD2 matches at 7 bases. Unmatched junction bases numbered 3, after V lost 1 base and J lost 6 bases. CDR3 length: 14 residues. CDR1 and CDR2 from the germline V gene are PRHDT and FYEKMQ (reference sequence). CDR3 bases: TGTGCCAGCAGCTTAGTGCGGGAGATCAATGAGCAGTTCTTC. This gives the protein CASSLVREINEQFF.

This chain links TRBV21-1 with TRBJ2-3. TRBV21-1 is reported as a pseudogene. The CDR3 sequence is 13 residues long. CDR3 coding DNA: TGTGCCAGCAGCACCCAGCACACAGATACGCAGTATTTT. Its protein is CASSTQHTDTQYF.

Turning to this clone: This same CDR3 is encoded by further DNA sequences in the sample. The V and J genes are TRBV28 and TRBJ1-1; D remains ambiguous. This CDR3 contains 14 residues. Per the germline V gene, CDR1 is MDHEN and CDR2 is SYDVKM. The V and J ends lost 3 bases and 1 base respectively, with 9 bases between them. The CDR3 sequence: CASSLLGANTEAFF. As DNA, the CDR3 is TGTGCCAGCAGTTTGCTAGGCGCGAACACTGAAGCTTTCTTT.

This clone was observed a few times. The rearrangement uses TRBV19 and TRBJ2-7, with TRBD2 as a possible D gene (7 bases). The CDR3 has 15 amino acids. The germline V gene has CDR1 LNHDA and CDR2 SQIVND (reference sequence). V lost 5 bases to trimming and J lost 2 bases, with 16 bases between them. In DNA, the CDR3 is TGTGCCAGTAGTTCCCCGACGGGGGGCGCCTACGAGCAGTACTTC. This encodes CASSSPTGGAYEQYF.

The chain combines TRBV13 with TRBJ1-2; 8 bases are shared with TRBD1. With 5 bases clipped from V and 8 bases from J, the junction kept 19 bases outside the gene matches. The CDR3 has 17 residues. CDR1 is PRHDT and CDR2 is FYEKMQ in the germline V gene (reference sequence). The CDR3 spells CASSAQGANPGRVGYTF. The CDR3 DNA reads TGTGCCAGCAGCGCCCAGGGGGCGAATCCAGGGCGGGTCGGCTACACCTTC.

The chain has TRBV6-2 or TRBV6-3 and TRBJ1-1; no clear D. Germline V gene sequence: CDR1 MNHEY, CDR2 SVGEGT. The CDR3 extends over 13 amino acids. The V end was cut by 6 bases, the J end by 0 bases, with 8 bases between. The CDR3 region has the DNA TGTGCCAGCAGCTCAAAGATGAACACTGAAGCTTTCTTT. Protein: CASSSKMNTEAFF.

The V and J genes are TRBV5-1 and TRBJ1-4, with 9 bases that match TRBD1. Unmatched junction bases numbered 6, after V lost 5 bases and J lost 7 bases. CDR3 length: 14 amino acids. Germline CDR1 SGHRS, CDR2 YFSETQ. CDR3 in DNA: TGCGCCAGCAGACTCGGGACAGGGCGTGAAAAACTGTTTTTT. Translation gives CASRLGTGREKLFF.

The gene calls are TRBV3-1 (or the pseudogene TRBV3-2) and TRBJ2-1; weak D call: TRBD2 (5 bases). CDR3 size: 13 residues. Germline loops: CDR1 LGHDT, CDR2 YNNKEL (reference sequence). V lost 5 bases and J 2 bases, leaving 7 bases between the germline ends. The CDR3, as DNA: TGTGCCAGCAGCGGGAGCGCCTACAATGAGCAGTTCTTC. This encodes CASSGSAYNEQFF.

The V call is TRBV7-2, the J call TRBJ1-1; no definite D call. V was cut by 4 bases and J by 1 base, with 13 bases left in between. Looked up from germline, CDR1 is SGHTA and CDR2 is FQGNSA. The CDR3 length is 15 residues. CDR3 residues: CASSYSVRKNTEAFF. CDR3 in DNA: TGTGCCAGCAGCTATAGCGTCCGGAAGAACACTGAAGCTTTCTTT.

The CDR3 DNA sequence: TGTGCCAGCAATCGAGCGGGACAGGAGACCCAGTACTTC. Translated: CASNRAGQETQYF. This chain joins TRBV6-5 and TRBJ2-5; either TRBD1 or TRBD2 may fit D (7 bases each). Germline assignment: CDR1 MNHEY and CDR2 SVGAGI. V lost 7 bases and J 5 bases, leaving 14 bases between the germline ends. The CDR3 is made up of 13 amino acids.

The chain carries TRBV28 and TRBJ1-2, with 9 bases that match TRBD1. Per germline, CDR1 MDHEN and CDR2 SYDVKM. Unmatched junction bases numbered 12, after V lost 6 bases and J lost 7 bases. The CDR3 spans 15 residues. The CDR3 coding sequence is TGTGCCAGCAGAGCACCCGGGACAGGGTTGGTTGGCTACACCTTC. Its translation: CASRAPGTGLVGYTF.

This clone has a single count. The sample has other DNA sequences that encode this CDR3 too. V and J are TRBV18 and TRBJ2-1, with D hard to call. V was trimmed by 3 bases and J by 0 bases, leaving 6 bases between them. Germline V gene lookup returns CDR1 KGHSH and CDR2 LQKENI. The CDR3 is made up of 14 amino acids. The CDR3 nucleotides read TGTGCCAGCTCACCCCAAAGCTCCTACAATGAGCAGTTCTTC. Protein: CASSPQSSYNEQFF.

This clone came up many times. This sequence joins TRBV5-6 and TRBJ1-6, with 10 nucleotides matching TRBD1. CDR1 and CDR2 (germline): SGHDT, YYEEEE. With 4 bases clipped from V and 7 bases from J, the junction kept 8 bases outside the gene matches. There are 16 residues in the CDR3. The CDR3 is CASSLTGGAQNSPLHF. CDR3 DNA sequence: TGTGCCAGCAGCCTGACAGGGGGCGCCCAGAATTCACCCCTCCACTTT.

The rearrangement uses TRBV28 and TRBJ1-6, with D uncertain. From germline, CDR1 is MDHEN and CDR2 SYDVKM. Trimming removed 2 bases from V and 7 bases from J, with 9 bases in between. This CDR3 spans 14 amino acids. The CDR3 region has the DNA TGTGCCAGCAGTTTAGGTCTAAACAATTCACCCCTCCACTTT. Its translation is CASSLGLNNSPLHF.

V gene TRBV6-6 combines with J gene TRBJ2-1; 8 nucleotides match TRBD1. Germline CDR1 reads MNHNY; CDR2 reads SVGAGI (reference sequence). After removal of 4 bases from V and 7 bases from J, the junction contained 9 bases not matched to a gene. The CDR3 consists of 15 residues. The CDR3: CASSSELRGLNEQFF. The CDR3 nucleotides are TGTGCCAGCAGTTCGGAACTCAGGGGGCTAAATGAGCAGTTCTTC.

V gene TRBV3-1 (or the pseudogene TRBV3-2) combines with J gene TRBJ2-1, with 14 bases matching TRBD2. Germline V gene data show CDR1 as LGHDT and CDR2 as YNNKEL (reference sequence). CDR3 length: 16 residues. Germline trimming cut 3 bases from V and 7 bases from J; bases unmatched to any gene: 5. CDR3 loop: CASSHPGTSGRNEQFF. The CDR3 DNA reads as TGTGCCAGCAGCCACCCTGGGACTAGCGGGAGAAATGAGCAGTTCTTC.

This clone was picked up a small number of times. The chain uses TRBV6-2 or TRBV6-3 and TRBJ1-2; D gene unclear. V lost 5 bases and J lost 4, with 5 bases in between. CDR3 length: 11 residues. Germline CDR1 reads MNHEY; CDR2 reads SVGEGT. The DNA of the CDR3 is TGTGCCAGCAGTCGAGGCTATGGCTACACCTTC. Translated: CASSRGYGYTF.

The chain uses TRBV25-1 and TRBJ1-2; D remains ambiguous. V dropped 3 bases and J dropped 8 bases, with 7 bases sitting between them. The CDR3 totals 11 residues. CDR1 and CDR2 from the germline V gene are MGHDK and SYGVNS. The CDR3 DNA is TGTGCCAGCAGTGATCCCAGGGGCTACACCTTC. This encodes CASSDPRGYTF.